This T cell receptor beta chain is drawn from a study of cytomegalovirus exposure and HLA in healthy donors. Study at large: Genotyping of 400 or so donors showed that around 86% belonged to the Caucasian-associated ancestry cluster. Study-wide results and caveats: Prediction of most subjects' HLA-A and HLA-B alleles by TCR beta sequences was reportedly accurate. The study assumed roughly uniform donor sequencing depth for presence/absence analyses.

After removal of 2 bases from V and 3 bases from J, the junction contained 19 bases not matched to a gene. The CDR3 has 19 amino acids. Germline CDR1 reads SGHRS; CDR2 reads YFSETQ. This clone was seen a single time. What it binds is unknown. Primers: 60 Vbeta forward and 13 Jbeta reverse. Authors' methods: In a later analysis, of 70 million to 85 million unique beta chains, some 10 million appeared in at least two donors. Assay used: immunoSEQ multiplex PCR; TCRdb lists only in-frame clones, some missing. D and trimming were read from the DNA, whereas the V and J calls and clone size are those reported in that table. The repertoire holds under 150,000 clones, with approximately 80% as singletons.

J is TRBJ2-5 and V is TRBV5-1, with TRBD1 matching over 7 bases. Sequencing was performed on PBMCs. The source of this sequence is a woman aged 35 to 49 in good health and CMV-seronegative. CDR3 sequence reads: CASSLRPPGQYNPKETQYF. CDR3 nucleotides: TGCGCCAGCAGCTTACGACCTCCGGGACAGTATAACCCTAAAGAGACCCAGTACTTC.